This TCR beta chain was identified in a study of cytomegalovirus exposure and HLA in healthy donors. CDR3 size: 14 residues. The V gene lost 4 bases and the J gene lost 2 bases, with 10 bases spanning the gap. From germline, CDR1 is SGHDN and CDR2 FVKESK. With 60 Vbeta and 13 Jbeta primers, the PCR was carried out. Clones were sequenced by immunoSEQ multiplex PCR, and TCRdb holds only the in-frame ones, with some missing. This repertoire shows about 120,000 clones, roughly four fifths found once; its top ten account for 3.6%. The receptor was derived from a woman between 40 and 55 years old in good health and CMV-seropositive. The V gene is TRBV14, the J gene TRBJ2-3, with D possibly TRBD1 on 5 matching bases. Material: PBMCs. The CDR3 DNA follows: TGTGCCAGCAGCCCGTCACAGGTCACAGATACGCAGTATTTT. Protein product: CASSPSQVTDTQYF. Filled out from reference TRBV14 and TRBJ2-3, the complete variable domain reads EAGVTQFPSHSVIEKGQTVTLRCDPISGHDNLYWYRRVMGKEIKFLLHFVKESKQDESGMPNNRFLAERTGGTYSTLKVQPAELEDSGVYFCASSPSQVTDTQYFGPGTRLTVL.